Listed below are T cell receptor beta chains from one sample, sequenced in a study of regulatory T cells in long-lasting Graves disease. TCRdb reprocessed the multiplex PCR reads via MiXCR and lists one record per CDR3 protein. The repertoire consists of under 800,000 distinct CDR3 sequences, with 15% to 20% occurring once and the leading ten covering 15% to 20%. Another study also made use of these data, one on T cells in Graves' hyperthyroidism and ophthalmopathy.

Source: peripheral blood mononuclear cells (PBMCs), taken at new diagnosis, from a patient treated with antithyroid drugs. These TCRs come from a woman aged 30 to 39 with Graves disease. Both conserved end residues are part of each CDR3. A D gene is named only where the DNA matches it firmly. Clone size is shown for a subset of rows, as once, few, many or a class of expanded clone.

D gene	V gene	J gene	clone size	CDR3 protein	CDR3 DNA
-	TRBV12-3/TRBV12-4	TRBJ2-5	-	CASSLPGRLRETQYF	TGTGCCAGCAGTTTGCCGGGACGGCTGAGGGAGACCCAGTACTTC
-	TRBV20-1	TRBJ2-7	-	CSASGGGVIYNEQYF	TGCAGTGCTAGTGGAGGTGGGGTTATCTACAACGAGCAGTACTTC
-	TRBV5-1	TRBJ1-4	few	CASSLQGWGEKLFF	TGCGCCAGCAGCTTACAGGGATGGGGTGAAAAACTGTTTTTT
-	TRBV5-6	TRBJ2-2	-	CASSWGFGELFF	TGTGCCAGCAGCTGGGGCTTCGGGGAGCTGTTTTTT
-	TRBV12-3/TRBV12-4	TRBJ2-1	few	CASSFGRSNEQFF	TGTGCCAGCAGTTTCGGACGATCCAATGAGCAGTTCTTC
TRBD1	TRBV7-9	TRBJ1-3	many	CASSAPTGGNTIYF	TGTGCCAGCAGCGCCCCGACAGGGGGAAACACCATATATTTT
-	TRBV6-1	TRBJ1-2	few	CASSEARRTGFHGYTF	TGTGCCAGCAGTGAAGCGCGCAGGACGGGCTTCCATGGCTACACCTTC
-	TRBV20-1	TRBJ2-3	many	CSASDSSVLAFTDTQYF	TGCAGTGCCAGCGACTCGTCAGTCCTCGCCTTCACAGATACGCAGTATTTT
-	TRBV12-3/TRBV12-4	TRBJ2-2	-	CASSFSDRYTGELFF	TGTGCCAGCAGTTTTTCCGACAGATACACCGGGGAGCTGTTTTTT
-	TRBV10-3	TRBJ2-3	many	CAIRGAVSTDTQYF	TGTGCCATCAGAGGAGCGGTTAGCACAGATACGCAGTATTTT
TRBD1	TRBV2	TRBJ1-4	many	CASVATGADTNEKLFF	TGTGCCAGCGTAGCTACAGGGGCTGACACTAATGAAAAACTGTTTTTT
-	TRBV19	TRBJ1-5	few	CASRAHLSSNQPQHF	TGTGCCAGTAGAGCACATCTCTCTAGCAATCAGCCCCAGCATTTT
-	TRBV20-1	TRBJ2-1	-	CSASPAPRPYNEQFF	TGCAGTGCTAGTCCGGCGCCCAGGCCCTACAATGAGCAGTTCTTC
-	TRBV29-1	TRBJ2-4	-	CSYKEGYENIQYF	TGCAGCTACAAGGAGGGATACGAAAACATTCAGTACTTC
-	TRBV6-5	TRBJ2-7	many	CASSFDLASYEQYF	TGTGCCAGCAGTTTTGACTTGGCCTCCTACGAGCAGTACTTC
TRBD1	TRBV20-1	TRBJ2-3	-	CSADRGLADTQYF	TGCAGTGCTGACAGGGGGCTCGCAGATACGCAGTATTTT
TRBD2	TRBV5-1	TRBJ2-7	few	CASSRLGLAGEEQYF	TGCGCCAGCAGCCGCCTAGGGCTAGCGGGAGAGGAGCAGTACTTC
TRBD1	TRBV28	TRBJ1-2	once	CASRTNRGRGYTF	TGTGCCAGCAGGACGAACAGGGGAAGAGGCTACACCTTC
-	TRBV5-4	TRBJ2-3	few	CASSDADLPEDTQYF	TGTGCCAGCAGCGATGCGGATCTTCCGGAAGATACGCAGTATTTT
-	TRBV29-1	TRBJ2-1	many	CSVGGTNSVNEQFF	TGCAGCGTGGGGGGCACTAATAGCGTCAATGAGCAGTTCTTC
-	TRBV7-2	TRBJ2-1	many	CASKAGSYNEQFF	TGTGCCAGCAAAGCAGGTTCCTACAATGAGCAGTTCTTC
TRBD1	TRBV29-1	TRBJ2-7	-	CSVEDEGTASYEQYF	TGCAGCGTTGAAGATGAGGGGACAGCTTCCTACGAGCAGTACTTC
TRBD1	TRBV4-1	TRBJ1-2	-	CASSQEGGQIYGYTF	TGCGCCAGCAGCCAAGAGGGGGGACAGATCTATGGCTACACCTTC
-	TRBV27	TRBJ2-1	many	CASSLSRRGYDNEQFF	TGTGCCAGCAGTTTATCACGCAGGGGATACGACAATGAGCAGTTCTTC
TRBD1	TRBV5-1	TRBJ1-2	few	CASSSIAGGLNYGYTF	TGTGCCAGCAGCTCCATTGCAGGGGGCTTGAACTATGGCTACACCTTC
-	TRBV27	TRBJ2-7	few	CAKGSLAGEQYF	TGTGCCAAAGGGAGTCTAGCAGGGGAGCAGTACTTC
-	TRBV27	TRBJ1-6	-	CASSPIYQQRDKRVSPLHF	TGTGCCAGCAGTCCGATATACCAACAGCGGGACAAAAGGGTCTCACCCCTCCACTTT
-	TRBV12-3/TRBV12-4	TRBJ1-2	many	CASSPRSGYGYTF	TGTGCCAGCAGCCCTCGGTCGGGCTATGGCTACACCTTC
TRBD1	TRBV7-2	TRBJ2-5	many	CASSYRTGGGETQYF	TGTGCCAGCAGCTATCGCACAGGGGGTGGGGAGACCCAGTACTTC
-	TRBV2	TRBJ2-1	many	CASSEWDPYNEQFF	TGTGCCAGCAGTGAATGGGATCCCTACAATGAGCAGTTCTTC
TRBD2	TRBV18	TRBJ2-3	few	CASSFAGGPQDTQYF	TGTGCCAGCTCCTTTGCGGGAGGACCCCAAGATACGCAGTATTTT
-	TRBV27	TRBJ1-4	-	CASSLGAKLFF	TGTGCCAGCAGTTTAGGGGCAAAACTGTTTTTT
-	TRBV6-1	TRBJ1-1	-	CATPGEVNTEAFF	TGTGCCACCCCAGGGGAGGTGAACACTGAAGCTTTCTTT
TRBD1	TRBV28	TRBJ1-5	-	CASSLELGHRGPYF	TGTGCCAGCAGTTTGGAGTTGGGGCACAGGGGACCGTATTTT
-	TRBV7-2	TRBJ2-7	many	CASSHKTIKPYEQYF	TGTGCCAGCAGCCACAAAACGATTAAGCCCTACGAGCAGTACTTC
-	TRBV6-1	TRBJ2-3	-	CASRPQGADTQYF	TGTGCCAGCAGACCTCAGGGTGCAGATACGCAGTATTTT
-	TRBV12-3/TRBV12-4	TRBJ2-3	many	CASSSITVSTDTQYF	TGTGCCAGCAGTTCTATTACCGTTAGCACAGATACGCAGTATTTT
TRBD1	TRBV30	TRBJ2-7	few	CAWRAGQGRTYEQYF	TGTGCCTGGAGGGCCGGACAGGGTCGGACCTACGAGCAGTACTTC
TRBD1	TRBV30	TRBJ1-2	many	CAWSRGRRGYTF	TGTGCCTGGAGTAGGGGGCGCAGGGGCTACACCTTC
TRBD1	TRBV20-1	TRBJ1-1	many	CSALQTGPTEAFF	TGCAGTGCCCTCCAGACAGGGCCCACTGAAGCTTTCTTT
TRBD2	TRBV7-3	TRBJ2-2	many	CASSSTSGATGELFF	TGTGCCAGCAGCTCGACTAGCGGAGCAACCGGGGAGCTGTTTTTT
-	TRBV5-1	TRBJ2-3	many	CASSLAPGVSTDTQYF	TGCGCCAGCAGCTTGGCCCCGGGGGTGAGCACGGATACGCAGTATTTT
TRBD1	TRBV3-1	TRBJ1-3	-	CASSERQGGNTIYF	TGTGCCAGCAGCGAAAGACAGGGCGGAAACACCATATATTTT
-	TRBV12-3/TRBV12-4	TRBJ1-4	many	CASSATGWGNEKLFF	TGTGCCAGCAGCGCAACAGGGTGGGGTAATGAAAAACTGTTTTTT
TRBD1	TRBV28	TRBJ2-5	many	CASSSGGTGQETQYF	TGTGCCAGCAGTTCTGGCGGGACAGGGCAGGAGACCCAGTACTTC
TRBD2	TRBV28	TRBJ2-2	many	CASSGGGYGELFF	TGTGCCAGCAGCGGGGGGGGATACGGGGAGCTGTTTTTT
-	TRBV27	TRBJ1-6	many	CASMSVNNSPLHF	TGTGCCAGCATGTCAGTCAATAATTCACCCCTCCACTTT
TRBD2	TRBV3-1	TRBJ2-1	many	CASSRGTSGNNEQFF	TGTGCCAGCAGCCGCGGGACTAGCGGGAACAATGAGCAGTTCTTC
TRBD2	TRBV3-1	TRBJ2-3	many	CASSQYSPSGRDTDTQYF	TGTGCCAGCAGCCAGTATTCCCCTAGCGGGAGGGACACAGATACGCAGTATTTT
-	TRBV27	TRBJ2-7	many	CASSFLSYEQYF	TGTGCCAGCAGTTTCCTTTCCTACGAGCAGTACTTC
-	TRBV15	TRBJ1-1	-	CATRDKNTEAFF	TGTGCCACCAGGGATAAAAACACTGAAGCTTTCTTT
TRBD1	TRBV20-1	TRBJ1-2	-	CSARTGTGGYGYTF	TGCAGTGCTAGAACCGGGACAGGGGGGTATGGCTACACCTTC
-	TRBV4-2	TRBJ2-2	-	CASSQVVSGELFF	TGTGCCAGCAGCCAAGTCGTCTCCGGGGAGCTGTTTTTT
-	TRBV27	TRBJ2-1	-	CASSSKEGNEQFF	TGTGCCAGCAGTTCTAAAGAGGGCAATGAGCAGTTCTTC
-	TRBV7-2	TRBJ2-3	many	CASSLNRFSTDTQYF	TGTGCCAGCAGCTTAAACCGATTTAGCACAGATACGCAGTATTTT
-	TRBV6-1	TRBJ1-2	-	CASRDLERSPNTF	TGTGCCAGCAGAGACCTGGAACGGAGCCCGAACACCTTC
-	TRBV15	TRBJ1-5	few	CATSTWDGNQPQHF	TGTGCCACCAGCACCTGGGACGGAAATCAGCCCCAGCATTTT
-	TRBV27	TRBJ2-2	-	CATGTQNTGELFF	TGTGCCACCGGGACTCAGAACACCGGGGAGCTGTTTTTT
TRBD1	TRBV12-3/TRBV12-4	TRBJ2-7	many	CASSSEQGFQRNEQYF	TGTGCCAGCAGTTCAGAACAGGGGTTTCAGAGAAACGAGCAGTACTTC